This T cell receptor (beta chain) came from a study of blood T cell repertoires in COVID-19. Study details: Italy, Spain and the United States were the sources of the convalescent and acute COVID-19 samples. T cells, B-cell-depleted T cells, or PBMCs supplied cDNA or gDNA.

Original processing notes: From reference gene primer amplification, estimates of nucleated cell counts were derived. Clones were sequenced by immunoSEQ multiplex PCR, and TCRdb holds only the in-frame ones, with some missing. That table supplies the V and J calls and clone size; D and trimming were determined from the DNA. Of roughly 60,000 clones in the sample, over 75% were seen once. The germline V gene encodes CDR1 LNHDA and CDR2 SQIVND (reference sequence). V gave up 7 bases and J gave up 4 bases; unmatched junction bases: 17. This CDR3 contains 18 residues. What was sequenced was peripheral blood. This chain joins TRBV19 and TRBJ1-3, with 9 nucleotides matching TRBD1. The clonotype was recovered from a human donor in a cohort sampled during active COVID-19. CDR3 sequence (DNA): TGTGCCAGTACCCCAAGGGGACAGGGTGTCGGCGCAGGAAACACCATATATTTT. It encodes CASTPRGQGVGAGNTIYF.